This T cell receptor beta chain was identified during a study of blood T cell repertoires in COVID-19. Looking at the study overall: Donors in the United States, Italy and Spain gave samples during acute or convalescent COVID-19.

Enrolled during active infection, Seattle patients were then followed longitudinally. Germline CDR1 and CDR2: MDHEN and SYDVKM. There are 17 residues in the CDR3. The junction had 13 bases not matched to a gene; V was cut back by 5 bases and J by 3 bases. How the authors handled the data: It was from reference gene primer amplification that nucleated cell counts were estimated. Measured with immunoSEQ multiplex PCR; TCRdb has only the in-frame clones, and not every one. That table gives V, J and clone size, and the DNA gave D and trimming. Among under 200,000 clones listed, approximately 80% were seen once.

V is TRBV28 and J is TRBJ2-5; TRBD2 agrees at 9 bases. The clonotype originates from a woman in her 70s with COVID-19, enrolled during active disease. Material: peripheral blood. This chain's CDR3 is CASSGDQERGVKETQYF. The CDR3 region has the DNA TGTGCCAGCAGTGGAGACCAGGAGCGGGGGGTGAAAGAGACCCAGTACTTC.